One and the same sample provided the 4 T cell receptor beta chains below, sequenced in a study of CD8 T cells in ankylosing spondylitis. MiXCR, applied by TCRdb to the 5' RACE reads, yields one record per CDR3 protein. Of 210,000 or so distinct CDR3 sequences listed, 8.2% are singletons. Sequencing input: blood, either unsorted or a sorted T cell fraction (not recorded which). The receptors here all came from a female donor with ankylosing spondylitis or in good health (not recorded which).

This clonotype was seen at least ten times. The chain couples TRBV7-2 to TRBJ2-4; D perhaps matches TRBD1 (6 bases). With 3 bases removed from V and 7 bases from J, the gap between germline ends came to 13 bases. Germline V gives CDR1 SGHTA, CDR2 FQGNSA. The CDR3 spans 14 residues. CDR3 sequence reads: CASSLSWDNNIQYF. DNA of the CDR3: TGTGCCAGCAGCTTGAGCTGGGACAACAACATTCAGTACTTC.

This clonotype was recorded many times. The rearrangement links TRBV24-1 to TRBJ2-5; 9 nucleotides match TRBD1. The V gene end was trimmed by 4 bases and the J gene end by 3 bases; junction bases not matched to a gene: 5. The CDR3 runs to 15 residues. Germline V lookup: CDR1 KGHDR, CDR2 SFDVKD. CDR3 nucleotides: TGTGCCACCAGTGACGGGAGGACAGGGGAAGAGACCCAGTACTTC. Residues: CATSDGRTGEETQYF.

There are many counts of this clonotype. The chain uses TRBV20-1 and TRBJ2-1, with TRBD2 identical over 8 bases. Trimming removed 0 bases from V and 4 bases from J; junction bases left unmatched: 5. CDR3 length: 15 residues. The germline gives CDR1 DFQATT, CDR2 SNEGSKA (reference sequence). CDR3 in DNA: TGCAGTGCTAGAGATCCAGCGGGGGTTTACAATGAGCAGTTCTTC. As protein: CSARDPAGVYNEQFF.

This clonotype appeared many times. The chain employs TRBV10-3 and TRBJ2-3; 7 nucleotides line up with TRBD1. The germline gives CDR1 ENHRY, CDR2 SYGVKD. V dropped 6 bases and J dropped 2; count of bases not matched to a gene: 5. The CDR3 runs 14 residues. CDR3 in amino acids: CAISRDSNTDTQYF. The CDR3 coding sequence is TGTGCCATCAGCCGGGACAGTAACACAGATACGCAGTATTTT.